Listed below are T cell receptor beta chains from one sample, sequenced in a study of beta chain features in type 1 diabetes. The table came from immunoSEQ multiplex PCR; TCRdb's copy has only in-frame clones and leaves some out. This sample has about 250,000 clones, with approximately 11% found just once. Material for sequencing was naive CD4+ T cells from blood. The source of these receptors is a man aged 25-45 years with type 1 diabetes. Both conserved end residues are part of each CDR3. The D gene is left open where the match is weak. Size is omitted from some rows. Given values are once, few, many or a class for expanded clones.

NA,TRBJ2-5,NA,TRBV7-3,TGTGCCAGCAGCGCCAGACAGGCAGAGACCCAGTACTTC,CASSARQAETQYF
NA,TRBJ2-1,NA,TRBV9,TGTGCCAGCAGCTTACTAGCCTCCTACAATGAGCAGTTCTTC,CASSLLASYNEQFF
NA,TRBJ1-4,NA,TRBV5-4,TGTGCCAGCAGCTCCCCCGTAGCATCGGAACTGTTTTTT,CASSSPVASELFF
NA,TRBJ2-5,NA,TRBV30,TGTGCCTGGAAGGGGTATAGACGGGAGACCCAGTACTTC,CAWKGYRRETQYF
NA,TRBJ1-2,NA,TRBV11-1,TGTGCCAGCAGCCTAAACAGAATATCTATTGGCTACACCTTC,CASSLNRISIGYTF
NA,TRBJ2-5,NA,TRBV27,TGTGCCAGCACCCGGACGGGGAGGCAAGAGACCCAGTACTTC,CASTRTGRQETQYF
NA,TRBJ2-1,few,TRBV7-2,TGTGCCAGCAGCCTACCTGGACAGTACAATGAGCAGTTCTTC,CASSLPGQYNEQFF
TRBD2,TRBJ2-3,few,TRBV28,TGTGCCAGCAGGACTAGCGGGGACCCGAACGATACGCAGTATTTT,CASRTSGDPNDTQYF
NA,TRBJ1-2,NA,TRBV2,TGTGCCAGCAGGACCCATACTACAGGGCTGCGTGGCTACACCTTC,CASRTHTTGLRGYTF
NA,TRBJ2-4,few,TRBV19,TGTGCCAGTAGGGAGGTACTAGCCGGTTCTAACATTCAGTACTTC,CASREVLAGSNIQYF
NA,TRBJ1-2,NA,TRBV18,TGTGCCAGCTCACCCCCAGGGCTCAACTATGGCTACACCTTC,CASSPPGLNYGYTF
NA,TRBJ2-3,few,TRBV29-1,TGCAGCGTTGAATGGGCACGTTATACGCAGTATTTT,CSVEWARYTQYF
NA,TRBJ2-1,NA,TRBV14,TGTGCCAGCAGCCAAGGCCAGTACAATGAGCAGTTCTTC,CASSQGQYNEQFF
TRBD1,TRBJ1-1,NA,TRBV10-3,TGTGCCATCAAGAGGGGGCCCAACACTGAAGCTTTCTTT,CAIKRGPNTEAFF
NA,TRBJ1-1,few,TRBV2,TGTGCCAGCAGTGAACTGGGGGGAAACACTGAAGCTTTCTTT,CASSELGGNTEAFF
NA,TRBJ1-1,NA,TRBV6-6,TGTGCCAGCAGTCCCCCAAGCATCCGGGGCACTGAAGCTTTCTTT,CASSPPSIRGTEAFF
TRBD2,TRBJ2-3,NA,TRBV5-1,TGCGCCAGCAGCCCGATGACTAGCGGGGGCACAGATACGCAGTATTTT,CASSPMTSGGTDTQYF
NA,TRBJ1-2,NA,TRBV5-1,TGCGCCAGCAGCGAACAGGGTTCGAACTATGGCTACACCTTC,CASSEQGSNYGYTF
TRBD2,TRBJ2-1,few,TRBV7-8,TGTGCCAGCAGCTTAAGGACTAGCAGGACCAATGAGCAGTTCTTC,CASSLRTSRTNEQFF
TRBD2,TRBJ2-1,few,TRBV4-1,TGCGCCAGCAGCCAAGACGCTAGCGGGGGGGTGTACAATGAGCAGTTCTTC,CASSQDASGGVYNEQFF
NA,TRBJ2-7,NA,TRBV29-1,TGCAGCGTTGGAACTAGCAACTACGAGCAGTACTTC,CSVGTSNYEQYF
NA,TRBJ1-2,few,TRBV5-1,TGCGCCAGCAGCTTAGTCCCAGGCTATGGCTACACCTTC,CASSLVPGYGYTF
NA,TRBJ2-7,NA,TRBV2,TGTGCCAGCAGTTCCGGGACTCCCTACGAGCAGTACTTC,CASSSGTPYEQYF
NA,TRBJ1-3,NA,TRBV29-1,TGCAGCGTTGGAGGAGGCTCTGGAAACACCATATATTTT,CSVGGGSGNTIYF
NA,TRBJ2-5,few,TRBV28,TGTGCCACCTTAAACGACAACCAAGAGACCCAGTACTTC,CATLNDNQETQYF
NA,TRBJ2-7,few,TRBV30,TGTGCCTGGAGTGTGTCCTACGAGCAGTACTTC,CAWSVSYEQYF
NA,TRBJ2-1,NA,TRBV6-5,TGTGCCAGCAGCCGTGATCCGGGGTATGAGCAGTTCTTC,CASSRDPGYEQFF
TRBD1,TRBJ1-5,NA,TRBV2,TGTGCCAGCAGTCAACAGGGGTCGGATCAGCCCCAGCATTTT,CASSQQGSDQPQHF
TRBD1,TRBJ1-2,few,TRBV9,TGTGCCAGCAGCGCCGGGACAGGGGAGGGCTACACCTTC,CASSAGTGEGYTF